The 3 T cell receptor beta chains listed next were all sequenced from one sample in a study of T cells in Graves' hyperthyroidism and ophthalmopathy (dated by TCRdb to 2018 to 2020). The library was built by means of multiplex PCR. TCRdb names Illumina HiSeq 2000 as the instrument used. TCR beta CDR3 regions were amplified from RNA transcripts. For the first round of RT-PCR on the TCR CDR3, the HTBI primer set was used together with the Qiagen OneStep RT-PCR kit. Using fastp at Q25 and MiXCR, TCRdb reprocessed the public reads and kept productive beta chains. Each entry merges the rows of one CDR3 protein and shows their most common DNA and genes. The sample table lists under 350,000 distinct CDR3 sequences, about a sixth of them with a count of one. The ten largest make up 55% to 60% of the sample. Specimen: blood. These TCRs come from an older woman with Graves' ophthalmopathy.

Concerning this clonotype: This may be a read error: a much more frequent sequence differs by one nucleotide. V usage is TRBV2 and J usage is TRBJ2-7; perhaps TRBD1 as D (6 bases). Trimming took 6 bases from V and 0 from J, leaving 15 bases between them. The CDR3 spans 15 residues. Germline V gives CDR1 SNHLY, CDR2 FYNNEI. The CDR3 DNA reads TGTGCCAGCAGCGGTGACAGGCTGACCTCCTACGAGCAGTACTTC. Amino acid sequence: CASSGDRLTSYEQYF.

This clonotype was found many times. The CDR3 bases are TGTGCCAGCAGTTACGGAGGGGGGCCAAACATTCAGTACTTC. This translates into CASSYGGGPNIQYF. The V call is TRBV6-6, the J call TRBJ2-4; the D call may be TRBD1 or TRBD2 (6 bases each). CDR1 is MNHNY, CDR2 SVGAGI, per germline (reference sequence). The CDR3 is 14 residues long. With 2 bases removed from V and 6 bases from J, the gap between germline ends came to 11 bases.

Only a few counts were recorded for this clonotype. The genes are TRBV4-1 and TRBJ2-1, with 12 bases matching TRBD2. Per germline, CDR1 MGHRA and CDR2 YSYEKL. Trimming cost V 2 bases and J 5 bases; bases outside gene matches: 4. The CDR3 sequence is 16 residues long. The DNA for the CDR3 is TGCGCCAGCAGCCAACTAGCGGGAGGGCCTCACAATGAGCAGTTCTTC. It yields the protein CASSQLAGGPHNEQFF.